The 17 T cell receptor beta chains given below trace back to one sample, sequenced in a study. TCRdb recomputed calls from the 5' RACE reads with MiXCR, one row per CDR3 protein. The table shows some 6,000 distinct CDR3 sequences, with more than 50% occurring only once. The material sequenced was tumor-infiltrating memory CD4+ T cells sorted from the breast tumor. As for subset: memory CD4+ T cells, CD4+CD45RO+CD25-. The receptors stem from a female donor with breast cancer.

The J gene is TRBJ1-2, the V gene TRBV7-3, with TRBD1 as a possible D gene (5 bases). Trimming cost V 5 bases and J 8 bases, with 30 bases left between them. The CDR3 has 18 residues. The germline V gene has CDR1 SGHTA and CDR2 FQGTGA. CDR3 loop: CASSPSIVSGPEGMGYTF. CDR3 DNA sequence: TGTGCCAGCAGCCCATCGATAGTGTCAGGGCCGGAAGGTATGGGCTACACCTTC. The whole variable domain, remainder taken from reference TRBV7-3 and TRBJ1-2, is GAGVSQTPSNKVTEKGKYVELRCDPISGHTALYWYRQSLGQGPEFLIYFQGTGAADDSGLPNDRFFAVRPEGSVSTLKIQRTERGDSAVYLCASSPSIVSGPEGMGYTFGSGTRLTVV.

DNA of the CDR3: TGCAGTGCTAGATACGGGGCTAGGGGCTACGAGCAGTACTTC. Protein sequence: CSARYGARGYEQYF. The chain is built from TRBV20-1 and TRBJ2-7, with D perhaps TRBD1 or TRBD2 (5 bases each). CDR1 is DFQATT, CDR2 SNEGSKA, per germline (reference sequence). Trimming cost V 2 bases and J 3 bases, with 14 bases left between them. The CDR3 covers 14 residues.

Remarks on this clonotype: A read error may explain this, as a much larger clone is one base away. The rearrangement joins TRBV20-1 to TRBJ2-7; TRBD1 might be the D (5 bases). V was clipped by 8 bases and J by 6 bases, with 17 bases between them. This CDR3 contains 12 residues. Looked up from germline, CDR1 is DFQATT and CDR2 is SNEGSKA (reference sequence). Written as DNA, the CDR3 is TGCAGTCCTAAACAGGCAGCTAGCGAGCAGTACTTC. Its protein is CSPKQAASEQYF.

CDR3 sequence: CASSSSRTFPMDGPQHF. In nucleotides, the CDR3 is TGTGCCAGCAGTTCATCTAGGACATTCCCCATGGATGGGCCCCAGCATTTT. The chain carries TRBV6-6 and TRBJ1-5; D perhaps matches TRBD1 (5 bases). Trimming took 4 bases from V and 9 from J, leaving 25 bases between them. The CDR3 covers 17 residues. The germline V gene has CDR1 MNHNY and CDR2 SVGAGI (reference sequence).

The chain carries TRBV20-1 and TRBJ2-5; 13 nucleotides line up with TRBD2. The ends lost 4 bases at V and 5 bases at J; junction bases unmatched: 7. The V gene's germline CDR1 is DFQATT and CDR2 SNEGSKA (reference sequence). CDR3 length: 15 residues. The CDR3 DNA is TGCAGTGCTATTGGGACTAGCGGGACGAAGGAGACCCAGTACTTC. Translated, it gives CSAIGTSGTKETQYF.

The rearrangement uses TRBV12-3 or TRBV12-4 and TRBJ2-2; no firm D call. The CDR3 spans 13 residues. V was shortened by 2 bases and J by 5 bases, with 6 bases between the two germline ends. Here the CDR3 DNA reads TGTGCCAGCAGTTTAAGAAGGACCGGGGAGCTGTTTTTT. Residues: CASSLRRTGELFF.

The chain employs TRBV6-5 and TRBJ2-2; weak D call: TRBD2 (6 bases). The CDR3 extends over 15 amino acids. V lost 6 bases to trimming and J lost 0 bases, with 11 bases between them. From germline, CDR1 is MNHEY and CDR2 SVGAGI. The CDR3 spells CASRTGSANTGELFF. The CDR3 DNA is TGTGCCAGCAGAACCGGGAGCGCGAACACCGGGGAGCTGTTTTTT.

The CDR3 DNA sequence: TGTGCCAGCAGCTTAACCGGTAACACTGAAGCTTTCTTT. It yields the protein CASSLTGNTEAFF. The rearrangement links TRBV7-3 to TRBJ1-1; D not certain. The germline CDR1 and CDR2 sequences are SGHTA and FQGTGA. The CDR3 has 13 residues. V was clipped by 0 bases and J by 2 bases, with 4 bases between them. Filled out from reference TRBV7-3 and TRBJ1-1, the complete variable domain reads GAGVSQTPSNKVTEKGKYVELRCDPISGHTALYWYRQSLGQGPEFLIYFQGTGAADDSGLPNDRFFAVRPEGSVSTLKIQRTERGDSAVYLCASSLTGNTEAFFGQGTRLTVV.

The rearrangement joins TRBV6-5 to TRBJ1-1; TRBD1 might be the D (6 bases). V lost 6 bases to trimming and J lost 5 bases, with 13 bases between them. The CDR3 runs 13 residues. Germline V lookup: CDR1 MNHEY, CDR2 SVGAGI. CDR3 protein: CASRRDRTTEAFF. The CDR3 nucleotides read TGTGCCAGCAGACGCGACAGGACGACTGAAGCTTTCTTT.

The chain combines TRBV6-5 with TRBJ1-2; no reliable D call. Germline loops: CDR1 MNHEY, CDR2 SVGAGI. This CDR3 spans 15 amino acids. Between the trimmed V and J ends, which lost 2 bases and 10 bases, there was a span of 20 bases. CDR3 sequence (DNA): TGTGCCAGCAGTTACGGCCCACAGTCTCTTCGTGACTACACCTTC. Translated: CASSYGPQSLRDYTF.

V gene TRBV12-3 or TRBV12-4 combines with J gene TRBJ1-2; the D gene is possibly TRBD1 (6 bases). This CDR3 is 13 amino acids long. Trimming removed 6 bases at V and 4 bases at J, with 12 bases between. This CDR3 is CASSQQGAYGYTF. The CDR3 DNA follows: TGTGCCAGCAGCCAACAGGGTGCCTATGGCTACACCTTC.

This clonotype was observed a handful of times. The rearrangement links TRBV5-4 to TRBJ2-7; perhaps D is TRBD1 or TRBD2 (5 bases each). This CDR3 contains 15 residues. The V end was cut by 4 bases, the J end by 2 bases, with 16 bases between. Germline CDR1 SGHNT, CDR2 YYREEE (reference sequence). The CDR3 sequence: CASSQSPGQTYEQYF. The CDR3 coding sequence is TGTGCCAGCAGCCAAAGTCCGGGGCAAACCTACGAGCAGTACTTC. The complete variable domain, with remaining parts taken from reference TRBV5-4 and TRBJ2-7, reads ETGVTQSPTHLIKTRGQQVTLRCSSQSGHNTVSWYQQALGQGPQFIFQYYREEENGRGNFPPRFSGLQFPNYSSELNVNALELDDSALYLCASSQSPGQTYEQYFGPGTRLTVT.

Here the CDR3 reads CSARDYTGGRSYEQYF. The DNA of the CDR3 is TGCAGTGCTAGAGATTATACAGGGGGTCGCTCCTACGAGCAGTACTTC. The rearrangement uses TRBV20-1 and TRBJ2-7; 8 bases map to TRBD1. J lost 0 bases, V lost 0 bases, and 7 bases had no gene match. Looked up from germline, CDR1 is DFQATT and CDR2 is SNEGSKA (reference sequence). CDR3 length: 16 residues.

This clonotype was seen more than once but under ten times. The genes are TRBV20-1 and TRBJ2-7; tentatively, D is TRBD1 (6 bases). The CDR3 extends over 13 amino acids. V lost 5 bases to trimming and J lost 1 base, with 12 bases between them. Germline V gene data show CDR1 as DFQATT and CDR2 as SNEGSKA (reference sequence). The CDR3 loop is CSAYRVPSYEQYF. For the CDR3, the DNA is TGCAGTGCTTACAGGGTACCATCCTACGAGCAGTACTTC.

The V and J genes are TRBV4-1 and TRBJ2-4; a weak D match, TRBD1 (5 bases). Between the trimmed V and J ends, which lost 0 bases and 3 bases, there was a span of 12 bases. The CDR3 has 16 amino acids. Germline CDR1 and CDR2: MGHRA and YSYEKL. The CDR3 is CASSQEAGIGKNIQYF. CDR3 nucleotides: TGCGCCAGCAGCCAAGAGGCAGGGATAGGCAAAAACATTCAGTACTTC.

Concerning this clonotype: The junction does not match germline at one end; this may be a read error. V and J are TRBV7-7 and TRBJ2-5; D unclear. CDR1 is SSHAT and CDR2 is FNYEAQ in the germline V gene (reference sequence). The CDR3 has 13 residues. CDR3 region: CASSSLGDFIQYF. The CDR3, as DNA: TGTGCTAGCAGCTCCCTTGGTGACTTTATCCAGTACTTC.

The chain uses TRBV5-1 and TRBJ2-3; D is unresolved. Germline V gene data show CDR1 as SGHRS and CDR2 as YFSETQ. The V and J ends lost 0 bases and 2 bases respectively, with 10 bases between them. The CDR3 spans 15 residues. The CDR3 DNA reads as TGCGCCAGCAGCTTGGACAATGGGTCCACAGATACGCAGTATTTT. It specifies CASSLDNGSTDTQYF.